This TCR beta chain is from a study of blood T cells in healthy people across ages. The study, taken as a whole, reports: Age brought a roughly linear fall in TCR beta diversity measured per million T cells. Long-lived donors exceeded aged donors in naive CD4+ cells and diversity. Correlation between TCR beta diversity and naive T cell percentage was strong.

The CDR3 has 14 amino acids. Germline CDR1 SGDLS, CDR2 YYNGEE. With 0 bases removed from V and 6 bases from J, the gap between germline ends came to 13 bases. Points on this clonotype: Antigen: not known.

Every sample had a minimum of 6.5 million PBMCs isolated. Then a second PCR, running roughly 7 to 12 cycles, was carried out with a sample-barcoded 5' primer and a J-beta primer mix. TCRdb itself ran the 5' RACE reads through MiXCR, one entry per CDR3 protein. The table shows 1,100,000 or so distinct CDR3 sequences, with 35% to 50% occurring only once. The sample consisted of blood. The TCR sequence derives from an older woman in good health. This chain uses TRBV9 with TRBJ2-7; D not certain. The CDR3 bases are TGTGCCAGCAGCGTAGACCAGGCGCCCGGCGAGCAGTACTTC. It encodes CASSVDQAPGEQYF.